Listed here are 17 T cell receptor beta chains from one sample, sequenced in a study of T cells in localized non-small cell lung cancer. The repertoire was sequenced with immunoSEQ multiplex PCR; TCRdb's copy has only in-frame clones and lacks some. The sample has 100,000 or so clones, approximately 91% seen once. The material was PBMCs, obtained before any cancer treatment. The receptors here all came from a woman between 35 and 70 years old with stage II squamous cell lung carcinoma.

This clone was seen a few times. Here the CDR3 DNA reads TGTGCCAGCAGTGAAGTGGGAAAGAATGAAAAACTGTTTTTT. This translates into CASSEVGKNEKLFF. This chain links TRBV6-1 with TRBJ1-4, with D hard to call. Trimming stripped 1 base from V and 5 bases from J, with 8 bases between. The germline V gene encodes CDR1 MNHNS and CDR2 SASEGT. The CDR3 has 14 amino acids.

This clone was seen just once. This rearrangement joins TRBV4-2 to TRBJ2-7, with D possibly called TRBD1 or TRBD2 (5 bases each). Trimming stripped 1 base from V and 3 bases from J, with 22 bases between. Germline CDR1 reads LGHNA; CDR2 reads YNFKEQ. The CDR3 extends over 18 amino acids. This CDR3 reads CASSQVGWDAALVYEQYF. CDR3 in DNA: TGTGCCAGCAGCCAAGTTGGCTGGGACGCAGCACTTGTCTACGAGCAGTACTTC.

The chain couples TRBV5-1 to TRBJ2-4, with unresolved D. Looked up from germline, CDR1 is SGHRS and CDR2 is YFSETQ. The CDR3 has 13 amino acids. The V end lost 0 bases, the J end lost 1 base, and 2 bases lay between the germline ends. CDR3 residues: CASSLVAKNIQYF. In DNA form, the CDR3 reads TGCGCCAGCAGCTTGGTGGCCAAAAACATTCAGTACTTC.

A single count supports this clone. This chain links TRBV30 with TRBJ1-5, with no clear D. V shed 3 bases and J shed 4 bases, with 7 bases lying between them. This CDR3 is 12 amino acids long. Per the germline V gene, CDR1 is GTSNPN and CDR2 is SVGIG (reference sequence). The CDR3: CAWSRTNQPQHF. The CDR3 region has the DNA TGTGCCTGGAGCCGAACAAATCAGCCCCAGCATTTT. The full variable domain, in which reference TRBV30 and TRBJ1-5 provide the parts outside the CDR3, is SQTIHQWPATLVQPVGSPLSLECTVEGTSNPNLYWYRQAAGRGLQLLFYSVGIGQISSEVPQNLSASRPQDRQFILSSKKLLLSDSGFYLCAWSRTNQPQHFGDGTRLSIL.

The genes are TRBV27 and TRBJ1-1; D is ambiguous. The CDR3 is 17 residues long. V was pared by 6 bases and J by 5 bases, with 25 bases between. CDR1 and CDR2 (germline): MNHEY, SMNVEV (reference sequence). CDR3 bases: TGTGCCAGCAGCCTAAGGTCGGCGAGTCCCTTGGGGACTGAAGCTTTCTTT. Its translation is CASSLRSASPLGTEAFF.

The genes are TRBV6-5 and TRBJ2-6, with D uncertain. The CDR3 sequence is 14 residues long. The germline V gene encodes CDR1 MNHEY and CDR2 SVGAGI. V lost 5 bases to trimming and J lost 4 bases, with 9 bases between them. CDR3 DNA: TGTGCCAGCAGTCCCCCTGGGGGGGCCAACGTCCTGACTTTC. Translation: CASSPPGGANVLTF.

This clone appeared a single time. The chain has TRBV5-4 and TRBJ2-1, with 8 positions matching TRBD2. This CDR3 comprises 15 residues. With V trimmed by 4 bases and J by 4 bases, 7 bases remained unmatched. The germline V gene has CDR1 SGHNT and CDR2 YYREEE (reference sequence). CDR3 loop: CASSLKRELYNEQFF. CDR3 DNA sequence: TGTGCCAGCAGCCTGAAGCGGGAGCTATACAATGAGCAGTTCTTC.

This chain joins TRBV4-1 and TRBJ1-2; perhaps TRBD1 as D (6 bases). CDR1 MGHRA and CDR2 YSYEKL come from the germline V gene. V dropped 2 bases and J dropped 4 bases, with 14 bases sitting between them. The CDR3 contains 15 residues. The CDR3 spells CASSQLQTGRYGYTF. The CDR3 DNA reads TGCGCCAGCAGCCAATTACAGACAGGCCGCTATGGCTACACCTTC.

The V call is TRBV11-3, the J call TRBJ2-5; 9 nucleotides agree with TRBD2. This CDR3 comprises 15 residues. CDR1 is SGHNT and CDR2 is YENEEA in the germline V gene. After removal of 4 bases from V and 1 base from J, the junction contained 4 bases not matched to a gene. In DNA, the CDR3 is TGTGCCAGCAGCTCCGGACTAGCGATCCAAGAGACCCAGTACTTC. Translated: CASSSGLAIQETQYF.

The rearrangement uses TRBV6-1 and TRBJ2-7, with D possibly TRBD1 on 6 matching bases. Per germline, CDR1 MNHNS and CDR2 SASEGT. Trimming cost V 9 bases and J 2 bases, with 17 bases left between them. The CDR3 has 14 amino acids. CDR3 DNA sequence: TGTGCCAGGCCCCTCTCAGGGGAACCCTACGAGCAGTACTTC. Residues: CARPLSGEPYEQYF.

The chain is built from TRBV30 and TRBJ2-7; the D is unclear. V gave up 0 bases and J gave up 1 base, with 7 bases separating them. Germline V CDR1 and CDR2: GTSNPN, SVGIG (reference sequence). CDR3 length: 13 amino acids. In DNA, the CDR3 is TGTGCCTGGAGTGTGGTGAAGTCCTACGAGCAGTACTTC. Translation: CAWSVVKSYEQYF.

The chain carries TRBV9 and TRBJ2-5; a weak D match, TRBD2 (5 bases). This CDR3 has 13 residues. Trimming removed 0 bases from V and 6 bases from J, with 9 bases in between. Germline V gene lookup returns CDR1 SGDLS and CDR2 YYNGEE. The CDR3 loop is CASSVEPGKTQYF. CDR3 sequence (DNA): TGTGCCAGCAGCGTAGAGCCGGGAAAGACCCAGTACTTC.

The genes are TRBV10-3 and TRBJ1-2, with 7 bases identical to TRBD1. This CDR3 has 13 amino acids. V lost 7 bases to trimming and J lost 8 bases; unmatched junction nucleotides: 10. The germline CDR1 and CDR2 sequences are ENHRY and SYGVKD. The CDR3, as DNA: TGTGCCATCACTTCCCTTGCAGGGGGGGGCTACACCTTC. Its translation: CAITSLAGGGYTF.

The chain's CDR3 is CASSTSGGETQYF. The CDR3, as DNA: TGTGCCAGCAGCACTAGCGGGGGGGAGACCCAGTACTTC. The rearrangement uses TRBV5-4 and TRBJ2-5; 12 nucleotides line up with TRBD2. CDR1 and CDR2 (germline): SGHNT, YYREEE (reference sequence). The CDR3 extends over 13 amino acids. Trimming cost V 4 bases and J 5 bases; bases outside gene matches: 0.

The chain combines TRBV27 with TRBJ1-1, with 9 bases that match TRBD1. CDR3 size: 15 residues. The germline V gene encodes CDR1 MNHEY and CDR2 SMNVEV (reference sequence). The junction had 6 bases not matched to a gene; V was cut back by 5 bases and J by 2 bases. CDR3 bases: TGTGCCAGCAGTCGTCCACAGGGGGCAAACACTGAAGCTTTCTTT. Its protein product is CASSRPQGANTEAFF.

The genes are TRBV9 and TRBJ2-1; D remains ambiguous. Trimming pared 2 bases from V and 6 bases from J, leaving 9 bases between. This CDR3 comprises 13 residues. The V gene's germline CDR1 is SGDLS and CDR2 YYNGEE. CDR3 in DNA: TGTGCCAGCAGCGTTGGTGTTTCCAATGAGCAGTTCTTC. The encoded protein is CASSVGVSNEQFF.

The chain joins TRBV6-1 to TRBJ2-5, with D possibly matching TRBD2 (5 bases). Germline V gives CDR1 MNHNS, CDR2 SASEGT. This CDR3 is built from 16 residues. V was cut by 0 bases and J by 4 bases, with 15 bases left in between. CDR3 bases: TGTGCCAGCAGTGAAGCGGGCAGCCGCCGGGGAGAGACCCAGTACTTC. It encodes CASSEAGSRRGETQYF.